This T cell receptor beta chain was sequenced for a study of blood T cell repertoires in COVID-19. Study as a whole: In each case, the material was cDNA or gDNA derived from T cells, B-cell-depleted T cells, or PBMCs.

Sequencing was performed with immunoSEQ multiplex PCR; in TCRdb, only in-frame clones are kept and a portion is missing. The data hold fewer than 200,000 clones, with over 75% observed a single time. Germline V gene sequence: CDR1 SGHTA, CDR2 FQGTGA. This CDR3 has 13 amino acids. The V gene lost 3 bases and the J gene lost 5 bases, with 9 bases spanning the gap. The TCR sequence derives from a human donor with acute COVID-19. The donor label of this sample is uncertain. The chain recombines TRBV7-3 with TRBJ2-3; no clear D. Sequencing used PBMCs or T cells enriched from blood (not recorded which). The CDR3 is CASSFSVQDTQYF. The CDR3 bases are TGTGCCAGCAGCTTCTCGGTCCAAGATACGCAGTATTTT.